One and the same sample provided the 28 T cell receptor beta chains below, sequenced in a study of beta chain features in type 1 diabetes. Expressed TCRB transcripts were sequenced because the entire RNA isolate underwent reverse transcription. TCRdb keeps only in-frame clones here, not all; method: immunoSEQ multiplex PCR. The table has hundreds of thousands of clones, approximately 30% seen once. Material: naive CD4+ T cells from blood. Receptor source: a man younger than 35 in good health.

As DNA, the CDR3 is TGTGCCACCAGCAAGGGCGGCGGGAGCACAGATACGCAGTATTTT. Its protein is CATSKGGGSTDTQYF. The chain carries TRBV15 and TRBJ2-3, with D tentatively TRBD2 (5 bases). Germline V lookup: CDR1 LNHNV, CDR2 YYDKDF (reference sequence). The CDR3 is 15 residues long. Trimming cost V 4 bases and J 0 bases, with 11 bases left between them.

The V and J genes are TRBV5-1 and TRBJ2-7; D is possibly TRBD1 or TRBD2 (6 bases each). CDR1 SGHRS and CDR2 YFSETQ come from the germline V gene. V lost 5 bases to trimming and J lost 2 bases, with 11 bases between them. The CDR3 has 13 amino acids. The CDR3 sequence: CASSFGGPYEQYF. The CDR3 nucleotides are TGCGCCAGCAGTTTTGGGGGGCCCTACGAGCAGTACTTC.

This clone was counted a few times. The chain recombines TRBV4-2 with TRBJ1-1; D not resolved. From germline, CDR1 is LGHNA and CDR2 YNFKEQ. The CDR3 runs 14 residues. Trimming took off 1 base at V and 0 bases at J, with 6 bases between the two ends. This chain's CDR3 is CASSQVGMNTEAFF. CDR3 in DNA: TGTGCCAGCAGCCAAGTAGGTATGAACACTGAAGCTTTCTTT.

There are a few counts of this clone. The chain uses TRBV29-1 and TRBJ2-3; maybe TRBD1 (7 bases). V was cut by 4 bases and J by 8 bases, with 13 bases left in between. Looked up from germline, CDR1 is SQVTM and CDR2 is ANQGSEA. CDR3 size: 12 residues. CDR3 sequence: CSVGPGGSTQYF. In DNA form, the CDR3 reads TGCAGCGTTGGACCAGGGGGGTCTACGCAGTATTTT.

In its sample, this clone was seen a few times. This rearrangement joins TRBV5-1 to TRBJ2-1; a weak D match, TRBD1 (8 bases). Germline CDR1 reads SGHRS; CDR2 reads YFSETQ. The CDR3 has 14 amino acids. V dropped 6 bases and J dropped 5 bases, with 15 bases sitting between them. CDR3 sequence: CASNDRGGHNEQFF. DNA for the CDR3: TGCGCCAGCAACGACAGGGGAGGGCACAATGAGCAGTTCTTC.

CDR3 amino acids: CSVGGVAGRAWDTGELFF. DNA for the CDR3: TGCAGCGTTGGAGGTGTGGCGGGCAGGGCATGGGACACCGGGGAGCTGTTTTTT. V is TRBV29-1 and J is TRBJ2-2; D assignment may be TRBD1 or TRBD2 (5 bases each). Germline values: CDR1 SQVTM, CDR2 ANQGSEA. There are 18 residues in the CDR3. The V and J ends lost 4 bases and 3 bases respectively, with 24 bases between them.

This clone was observed a handful of times. The chain is built from TRBV15 and TRBJ2-5, with 14 bases aligning to TRBD2. The germline V gene has CDR1 LNHNV and CDR2 YYDKDF (reference sequence). V gave up 5 bases and J gave up 2 bases; unmatched junction bases: 4. CDR3 size: 16 residues. In DNA form, the CDR3 reads TGTGCCACCAGCGGCAGACTAGCGGGAGGGCAAGAGACCCAGTACTTC. Translation gives CATSGRLAGGQETQYF.

The rearrangement joins TRBV4-1 to TRBJ2-2, with a possible D match to TRBD2 (8 bases). CDR1 MGHRA and CDR2 YSYEKL come from the germline V gene. The CDR3 is 17 amino acids. With 4 bases removed from V and 4 bases from J, the gap between germline ends came to 19 bases. The DNA for the CDR3 is TGCGCCAGCAGCCCCTTTACCCGGGAGGGGGCCACCGGGGAGCTGTTTTTT. Translation: CASSPFTREGATGELFF.

The V and J genes are TRBV4-3 and TRBJ2-2; D gene unclear. From germline, CDR1 is LGHNA and CDR2 YSLEER. This CDR3 is 14 amino acids long. The ends were cut back, 0 bases at V and 5 bases at J, with 7 bases in the middle. CDR3 nucleotides: TGCGCCAGCAGCCAAGATCATCGGACCGGGGAGCTGTTTTTT. Its translation: CASSQDHRTGELFF.

The rearrangement links TRBV20-1 to TRBJ1-1; no definite D call. Germline values: CDR1 DFQATT, CDR2 SNEGSKA (reference sequence). V gave up 1 base and J gave up 7 bases, with 7 bases separating them. The CDR3 runs 11 residues. The CDR3 is CSARVRGEAFF. The DNA for the CDR3 is TGCAGTGCTAGAGTACGGGGTGAAGCTTTCTTT.

This clone came up a few times. The CDR3 nucleotides read TGTGCCAGCAGCTCGGGACTAGCGGGAGTCGGGGAGACCCAGTACTTC. Its translation: CASSSGLAGVGETQYF. The chain links TRBV7-2 to TRBJ2-5; 14 bases map to TRBD2. CDR3 length: 16 residues. V lost 4 bases to trimming and J lost 5 bases; unmatched junction nucleotides: 6. Per the germline V gene, CDR1 is SGHTA and CDR2 is FQGNSA. The variable domain in full, with the rest retrieved from reference TRBV7-2 and TRBJ2-5, is GAGVSQSPSNKVTEKGKDVELRCDPISGHTALYWYRQSLGQGLEFLIYFQGNSAPDKSGLPSDRFSAERTGGSVSTLTIQRTQQEDSAVYLCASSSGLAGVGETQYFGPGTRLLVL.

The rearrangement links TRBV5-1 to TRBJ2-7; 10 bases map to TRBD1. Losses at the gene ends were 4 bases for V and 0 bases for J; bases not matched to a gene: 4. Germline CDR1 and CDR2: SGHRS and YFSETQ. CDR3 size: 15 residues. CDR3 loop: CASSPWTGGSYEQYF. The DNA for the CDR3 is TGCGCCAGCAGCCCCTGGACAGGGGGCTCCTACGAGCAGTACTTC.

This clone was counted between two and nine times. The chain is built from TRBV30 and TRBJ2-1; TRBD1 agrees at 9 bases. V shed 1 base and J 12 bases; nucleotides not matched to a gene: 7. The germline V gene has CDR1 GTSNPN and CDR2 SVGIG (reference sequence). The CDR3 spans 13 residues. CDR3 sequence: CAWSETGGNRQFF. In nucleotides, the CDR3 is TGTGCCTGGAGTGAGACAGGGGGGAACCGGCAGTTCTTC.

This clone has more than one count but fewer than ten. This CDR3 is also generated by other DNA sequences in the sample. CDR3 amino acids: CSVEGQPNTEAFF. The CDR3 nucleotides read TGCAGCGTTGAAGGGCAGCCGAACACTGAAGCTTTCTTT. The rearrangement joins TRBV29-1 to TRBJ1-1; D unclear. Germline V gives CDR1 SQVTM, CDR2 ANQGSEA. The germline V and J ends were trimmed by 1 base and 1 base, with 7 bases remaining between them. CDR3 length: 13 residues.

Only a few counts were recorded for this clone. The junction and the germline gene differ at one end; a read error may be behind it. This chain connects TRBV7-7 to TRBJ2-5, with D perhaps matching TRBD2 (6 bases). Germline V gene sequence: CDR1 SSHAT, CDR2 FNYEAQ (reference sequence). CDR3 length: 14 residues. DNA for the CDR3: TGTGCTAGCAGCTTATACCGGGAGTCGGAGACCCAGTACTTC. Translation gives CASSLYRESETQYF.

This clone was observed a handful of times. The V gene is TRBV25-1, the J gene TRBJ2-1; 10 positions agree with TRBD1. V was clipped by 4 bases and J by 5 bases; unmatched bases: 5. The CDR3 has 15 residues. Germline CDR1 MGHDK, CDR2 SYGVNS. CDR3 DNA sequence: TGTGCCAGCAGTGGCCGGGACAGGGGCCACAATGAGCAGTTCTTC. Its translation is CASSGRDRGHNEQFF.

This rearrangement joins TRBV29-1 to TRBJ1-4; 7 bases are shared with TRBD1. Germline V gene lookup returns CDR1 SQVTM and CDR2 ANQGSEA. Losses at the gene ends were 7 bases for V and 1 base for J; bases not matched to a gene: 3. This CDR3 region has 13 residues. In DNA, the CDR3 is TGCAGCGGCCGGGACAGAACTAATGAAAAACTGTTTTTT. Protein sequence: CSGRDRTNEKLFF.

The V call is TRBV7-2, the J call TRBJ2-2; a possible D gene is TRBD2 (5 bases). Germline values: CDR1 SGHTA, CDR2 FQGNSA. The CDR3 is 16 amino acids. Between the trimmed V and J ends, which lost 6 bases and 5 bases, there was a span of 19 bases. The CDR3 bases are TGTGCCAGCAGTTCCACCGAACTAGAAGTTACCGGGGAGCTGTTTTTT. Translation: CASSSTELEVTGELFF. Looking up the rest from reference TRBV7-2 and TRBJ2-2 gives the full variable domain: GAGVSQSPSNKVTEKGKDVELRCDPISGHTALYWYRQSLGQGLEFLIYFQGNSAPDKSGLPSDRFSAERTGGSVSTLTIQRTQQEDSAVYLCASSSTELEVTGELFFGEGSRLTVL.

This clone was counted only a few times. Distinct nucleotide sequences in the sample also encode this CDR3. CDR3 in DNA: TGTGCCAGCAGCCAAGATCTAGGCAGAGGCTACGAGCAGTACTTC. It encodes CASSQDLGRGYEQYF. This chain uses TRBV4-2 with TRBJ2-7; D gene unclear. Trimming took 0 bases from V and 3 from J, leaving 12 bases between them. From germline, CDR1 is LGHNA and CDR2 YNFKEQ. CDR3 size: 15 residues.

There are a few counts of this clone. The chain employs TRBV9 and TRBJ2-7, with 10 bases fitting TRBD2. The CDR3 is 16 amino acids. The germline gives CDR1 SGDLS, CDR2 YYNGEE. Unmatched junction bases numbered 12, after V lost 3 bases and J lost 6 bases. CDR3 protein: CASSAGPPAGGSEQYF. The DNA for the CDR3 is TGTGCCAGCAGCGCGGGCCCCCCAGCGGGAGGGTCCGAGCAGTACTTC.

This chain uses TRBV5-5 with TRBJ2-4, with 9 bases that match TRBD2. Germline CDR1 and CDR2: SGHKS and YYEKEE (reference sequence). The trim removed 2 bases at V and 8 bases at J, leaving 5 bases unmatched. The CDR3 is made up of 14 amino acids. Here the CDR3 reads CASSLAGGAYIQYF. The CDR3 nucleotides read TGTGCCAGCAGCTTAGCGGGAGGAGCGTACATTCAGTACTTC.

V is TRBV5-1 and J is TRBJ2-5, with D perhaps matching TRBD1 or TRBD2 (6 bases each). Trimming removed 1 base at V and 2 bases at J, with 15 bases between. The CDR3 is made up of 16 amino acids. The germline CDR1 and CDR2 sequences are SGHRS and YFSETQ. CDR3 residues: CASSLRGTQLQETQYF. The CDR3 DNA is TGCGCCAGCAGCTTGCGGGGGACACAACTACAAGAGACCCAGTACTTC.

This clone was detected a few times. The CDR3 DNA reads TGTGCCAGCAGCTTGGGGGGACAGCTCCTCTCCTACGAGCAGTACTTC. Translation: CASSLGGQLLSYEQYF. This sequence joins TRBV13 and TRBJ2-7; maybe TRBD1 (7 bases). This CDR3 region has 16 residues. Germline assignment: CDR1 PRHDT and CDR2 FYEKMQ (reference sequence). V lost 3 bases, J lost 0 bases, and 15 bases lay in between.

This chain joins TRBV9 and TRBJ2-7; D is tentatively TRBD1 or TRBD2 (5 bases each). This CDR3 has 15 residues. V dropped 0 bases and J dropped 2 bases, with 12 bases sitting between them. The germline gives CDR1 SGDLS, CDR2 YYNGEE. The CDR3 loop is CASSVDEGTTYEQYF. As DNA, the CDR3 is TGTGCCAGCAGCGTAGACGAGGGGACCACCTACGAGCAGTACTTC.

This clone occurred a few times. This rearrangement joins TRBV7-3 to TRBJ2-7; D is perhaps TRBD1 (6 bases). The germline CDR1 and CDR2 sequences are SGHTA and FQGTGA. The CDR3 runs 13 residues. V lost 4 bases and J lost 6, with 13 bases in between. This CDR3 is CASSSGQSGEQYF. The CDR3 nucleotides are TGTGCCAGCAGCTCTGGACAGTCGGGCGAGCAGTACTTC.

This chain links TRBV30 with TRBJ1-1, with unresolved D. The length of the CDR3 is 11 residues. In germline, CDR1 is GTSNPN, CDR2 SVGIG (reference sequence). V was pared by 8 bases and J by 7 bases, with 14 bases between. The DNA for the CDR3 is TGTGCCGGGAACGTCCAAGTTGAAGCTTTCTTT. Translating it yields CAGNVQVEAFF.

This clone has just a few counts. The chain carries TRBV28 and TRBJ2-7; TRBD2 is a possible D gene (6 bases). The CDR3 runs 16 residues. Deletions cut 7 bases from V and 4 bases from J, with 23 bases between. CDR1 and CDR2 (germline): MDHEN, SYDVKM. CDR3 amino acids: CASIEAGTPNTYEQYF. CDR3 in DNA: TGTGCCAGCATTGAAGCCGGGACTCCGAACACTTACGAGCAGTACTTC.

Only a few counts were recorded for this clone. The chain is built from TRBV2 and TRBJ2-7, with TRBD1 matching 8 bases. J lost 6 bases, V lost 7 bases, and 5 bases had no gene match. This CDR3 region has 12 residues. Germline V CDR1 and CDR2: SNHLY, FYNNEI. The CDR3 reads CASTRGPGEQYF. The CDR3 coding sequence is TGTGCCAGCACCAGGGGGCCTGGCGAGCAGTACTTC. Drawing the rest from reference TRBV2 and TRBJ2-7, the complete variable domain is EPEVTQTPSHQVTQMGQEVILRCVPISNHLYFYWYRQILGQKVEFLVSFYNNEISEKSEIFDDQFSVERPDGSNFTLKIRSTKLEDSAMYFCASTRGPGEQYFGPGTRLTVT.